Below, 17 T cell receptor beta chains from the same sample are listed, as sequenced in a study of T cell changes during pregnancy in multiple sclerosis. Assay: immunoSEQ multiplex PCR; the TCRdb copy retains only in-frame clones and omits some. The profile shows 75,000 to 90,000 clones, around 93% of them singletons. The input for sequencing was PBMCs, taken in the first trimester of pregnancy. Receptor source: a female donor in good health, serving as a control in a pregnancy study. Some clones in this sample may be carry-over from other donors' samples.

This clone was seen a handful of times. The V and J genes are TRBV6-6 and TRBJ1-5; 9 bases are a match to TRBD1. Germline lookup yields CDR1 MNHNY and CDR2 SVGAGI (reference sequence). V shed 4 bases and J 11 bases; nucleotides not matched to a gene: 12. This CDR3 region has 15 residues. The chain's CDR3 is CASSSPGQGIITQHF. The CDR3, as DNA: TGTGCCAGCAGTTCCCCGGGACAGGGAATAATAACCCAGCATTTT.

The chain couples TRBV6-1 to TRBJ2-3, with D unclear. V was trimmed by 7 bases and J by 9 bases, leaving 8 bases between them. This CDR3 has 10 amino acids. Germline V gives CDR1 MNHNS, CDR2 SASEGT. Here the CDR3 DNA reads TGTGCCAGCACGCTATACACGCAGTATTTT. This codes for CASTLYTQYF.

V usage is TRBV7-8 and J usage is TRBJ1-6; D perhaps matches TRBD1 (5 bases). Trimming shortened V by 4 bases and J by 0 bases, and 19 bases separated the two germline ends. Germline CDR1 is SGHVS and CDR2 is FQNEAQ. The length of the CDR3 is 19 residues. The CDR3 DNA sequence: TGTGCCAGCAGCTCTGGGGGGGGGAAAGAATACTCCTATAATTCACCCCTCCACTTT. Translation: CASSSGGGKEYSYNSPLHF.

A single count supports this clone. The rearrangement links TRBV13 to TRBJ1-1, with 7 nucleotides matching TRBD1. The CDR3 spans 15 residues. The germline CDR1 and CDR2 sequences are PRHDT and FYEKMQ (reference sequence). The J segment lost 5 bases and the V segment lost 3 bases, leaving 9 bases of the junction unmatched. Written as DNA, the CDR3 is TGTGCCAGCAGCTTGGGACAGATCTCCAGGACTGAAGCTTTCTTT. Protein product: CASSLGQISRTEAFF.

The chain has TRBV7-8 and TRBJ1-6, with TRBD1 matching over 10 bases. This CDR3 region has 15 residues. Looked up from germline, CDR1 is SGHVS and CDR2 is FQNEAQ. V lost 5 bases and J lost 14; bases outside the gene matches: 12. The CDR3 sequence: CASSRRDRGASALHF. Written as DNA, the CDR3 is TGTGCCAGCAGCCGTCGGGACAGGGGAGCTTCGGCCCTCCACTTT.

The rearrangement joins TRBV14 to TRBJ1-6; D is undetermined. Germline V gives CDR1 SGHDN, CDR2 FVKESK. This CDR3 spans 13 amino acids. Deletions cut 2 bases from V and 7 bases from J, with 6 bases between. CDR3 in amino acids: CASSQLENSPLHF. DNA for the CDR3: TGTGCCAGCAGCCAATTAGAGAATTCACCCCTCCACTTT.

The chain is built from TRBV30 and TRBJ2-1; no firm D call. This CDR3 comprises 11 residues. The V gene lost 3 bases and the J gene lost 6 bases, with 6 bases spanning the gap. The germline CDR1 and CDR2 sequences are GTSNPN and SVGIG (reference sequence). CDR3 loop: CAWRRGNEQFF. The CDR3 DNA reads as TGTGCCTGGAGGAGAGGCAATGAGCAGTTCTTC. Supplemented by reference TRBV30 and TRBJ2-1, the full variable domain reads SQTIHQWPATLVQPVGSPLSLECTVEGTSNPNLYWYRQAAGRGLQLLFYSVGIGQISSEVPQNLSASRPQDRQFILSSKKLLLSDSGFYLCAWRRGNEQFFGPGTRLTVL.

The count of this clone is one. The CDR3 loop reads CASSRTGGSTDTQYF. In DNA form, the CDR3 reads TGTGCCAGCAGCAGGACAGGGGGAAGCACAGATACGCAGTATTTT. The chain recombines TRBV9 with TRBJ2-3, with TRBD1 matching over 10 bases. Germline assignment: CDR1 SGDLS and CDR2 YYNGEE. Unmatched junction bases numbered 2, after V lost 4 bases and J lost 0 bases. This CDR3 has 15 residues.

The chain joins TRBV4-2 to TRBJ2-5; 10 nucleotides agree with TRBD2. The V gene's germline CDR1 is LGHNA and CDR2 YNFKEQ. V lost 1 base and J lost 5; bases outside the gene matches: 7. This CDR3 spans 16 amino acids. The CDR3 DNA reads as TGTGCCAGCAGCCAAGGCCTAGCGGGAGTATTTGAGACCCAGTACTTC. Encoded protein: CASSQGLAGVFETQYF.

The chain combines TRBV11-3 with TRBJ2-2; TRBD1 matches at 11 bases. Per the germline V gene, CDR1 is SGHNT and CDR2 is YENEEA. Trimming removed 3 bases from V and 4 bases from J; junction bases left unmatched: 4. CDR3 length: 16 residues. The CDR3 DNA is TGTGCCAGCAGCTTCGGACAGGGGGCGTTCACCGGGGAGCTGTTTTTT. As protein: CASSFGQGAFTGELFF.

This sequence joins TRBV28 and TRBJ2-1; the D gene is possibly TRBD1 (5 bases). Germline CDR1 MDHEN, CDR2 SYDVKM. Trimming stripped 5 bases from V and 0 bases from J, with 20 bases between. The CDR3 sequence is 18 residues long. The CDR3 DNA reads TGTGCCAGCAGTACCACAGGTGGACGGTGGAGCTCCTACAATGAGCAGTTCTTC. Translation: CASSTTGGRWSSYNEQFF.

The V call is TRBV28, the J call TRBJ2-4; possible D gene TRBD2, 6 bases. Germline-derived CDR1 and CDR2 are MDHEN and SYDVKM. V was trimmed by 7 bases and J by 8 bases, leaving 21 bases between them. CDR3 length: 15 amino acids. CDR3 sequence (DNA): TGTGCCAGCAACGGAGCCGGGAGTCTAAAGGACATTCAGTACTTC. Its translation: CASNGAGSLKDIQYF.

V gene TRBV27 combines with J gene TRBJ2-7, with 7 bases identical to TRBD1. Trimming removed 6 bases from V and 3 bases from J; junction bases left unmatched: 14. CDR3 length equals 16 residues. The germline gives CDR1 MNHEY, CDR2 SMNVEV (reference sequence). CDR3 bases: TGTGCCAGCAGAACACGAACAGAAGACAGGGACTACGAGCAGTACTTC. This translates into CASRTRTEDRDYEQYF.

This chain links TRBV4-1 with TRBJ2-3, with 7 positions matching TRBD2. The ends lost 1 base at V and 6 bases at J; junction bases unmatched: 13. Germline loops: CDR1 MGHRA, CDR2 YSYEKL. This CDR3 spans 17 amino acids. Here the CDR3 DNA reads TGCGCCAGCAGCCAAGCCCATGGCGGGAGTGAAACGGATACGCAGTATTTT. Protein product: CASSQAHGGSETDTQYF.

This sequence joins TRBV7-8 and TRBJ2-5, with 9 bases identical to TRBD1. Germline CDR1 is SGHVS and CDR2 is FQNEAQ. The CDR3 sequence is 14 residues long. Trimming at V came to 5 bases and at J to 4 bases, leaving 5 bases not matched to a gene. This chain's CDR3 is CASSEQGAGETQYF. The CDR3, as DNA: TGTGCCAGCAGCGAACAGGGGGCTGGAGAGACCCAGTACTTC.

Here the CDR3 DNA reads TGTGCCAGCAGTGCCACGGGTGCGACAGATACGCAGTATTTT. Protein: CASSATGATDTQYF. V gene TRBV11-3 combines with J gene TRBJ2-3; D ambiguous. Germline V gene lookup returns CDR1 SGHNT and CDR2 YENEEA. This CDR3 region has 14 residues. Trimming stripped 6 bases from V and 3 bases from J, with 13 bases between.

The chain is built from TRBV21-1 and TRBJ1-5; the table's D call, TRBD1, was not checked against the DNA. TRBV21-1 is designated a pseudogene. This CDR3 contains 22 residues. CDR3 residues: CASSIRVINRRVSCGSNQPQHF. CDR3 coding DNA: TGTGCCAGCAGCATCAGAGTGATAAACCGCAGGGTAAGTTGCGGTAGCAATCAGCCCCAGCATTTT.